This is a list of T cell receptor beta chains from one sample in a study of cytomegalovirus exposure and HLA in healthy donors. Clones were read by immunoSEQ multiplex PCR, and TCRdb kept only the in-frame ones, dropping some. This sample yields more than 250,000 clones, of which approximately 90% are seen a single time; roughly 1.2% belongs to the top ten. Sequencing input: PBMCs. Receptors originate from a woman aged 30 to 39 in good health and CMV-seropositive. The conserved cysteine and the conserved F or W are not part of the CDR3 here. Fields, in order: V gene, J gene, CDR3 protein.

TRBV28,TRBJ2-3,ASSPLVVSPTDTQY
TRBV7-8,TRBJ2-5,ASSEPSGGQETQY
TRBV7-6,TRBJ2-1,ASSLGLRVTGGSGRSYNEQF
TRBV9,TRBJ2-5,ASSLAGKGPWETQY
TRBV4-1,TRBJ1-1,ASRARVEANTEAF
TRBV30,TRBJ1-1,AWSDRGRYTEAF
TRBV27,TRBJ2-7,ASSLQTGSPYEQY
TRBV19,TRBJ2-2,ASSAGLAGTSGELF
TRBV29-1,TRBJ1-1,SARDRVLTEAF
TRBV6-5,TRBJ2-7,ASSYYIGDRAYEQY
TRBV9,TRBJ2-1,ASSVAGNRNEQF
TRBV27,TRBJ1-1,ASTGGGTEAF
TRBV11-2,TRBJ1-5,ASSLQGNQPQH
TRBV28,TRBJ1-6,ASSLGQGRLFDNSPLH
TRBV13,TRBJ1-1,ASSLGQMNTEAF
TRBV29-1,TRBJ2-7,SVVAGTYEQY
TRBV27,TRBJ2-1,ASSSGLAGAVEQF
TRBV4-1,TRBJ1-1,ASSQEYGLNTEAF
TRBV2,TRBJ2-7,ASTGLAITYEQY
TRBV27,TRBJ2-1,ASSPLEGGLGNEQF
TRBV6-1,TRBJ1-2,ASSEYGPLGYT
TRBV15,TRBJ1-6,ATSSVDRLGGNSPLH
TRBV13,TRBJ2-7,ASSLAPGTPNGVYEQY
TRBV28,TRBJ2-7,ASGFGGGEQY
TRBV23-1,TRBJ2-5,ASSQSTEHETQY
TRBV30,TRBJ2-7,AWGRTLGQY
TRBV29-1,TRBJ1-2,SVEDRGFSGTNVIFYGYT